The rows below give T cell receptor beta chains drawn from one sample of a study of blood T cell repertoires in COVID-19. Libraries were prepared by immunoSEQ multiplex PCR; TCRdb keeps only in-frame clonotypes and omits some of them. The table has some 74,000 clones, around 83% seen once. The sequencing input was peripheral blood. Receptors originate from an elderly man with acute or convalescent COVID-19. The CDR3 runs from the conserved cysteine through the conserved F or W. A D gene is named only where the DNA matches it firmly. Clone size is not always given. Where it is, it says once, few, many or a class for expanded clones.

J gene | V gene | clone size | D gene | CDR3 DNA | CDR3 protein
TRBJ2-3 | TRBV11-2 | - | - | TGTGCCAGCAGCCCCAGAGGTGGGGCTATCACAGATACGCAGTATTTT | CASSPRGGAITDTQYF
TRBJ1-5 | TRBV7-2 | - | - | TGTGCCAGCAGCTTAGCTTACGGGGGCAATCAGCCCCAGCATTTT | CASSLAYGGNQPQHF
TRBJ2-2 | TRBV11-2 | - | - | TGTGCCAGCAGCCCGAGTGGGAACACCGGGGAGCTGTTTTTT | CASSPSGNTGELFF
TRBJ2-7 | TRBV14 | - | TRBD2 | TGTGCCAGCAGCCATCGGCGGGGGGGCAATACTGGCGAGCAGTACTTC | CASSHRRGGNTGEQYF
TRBJ1-4 | TRBV27 | - | TRBD1 | TGTGCCAGCACCCCGCACAGGGGGCAGGGTGAAAAACTGTTTTTT | CASTPHRGQGEKLFF
TRBJ1-2 | TRBV7-2 | - | - | TGTGCCAGCAGCTTAGCCCCGGGGACTCATGGCTACACCTTC | CASSLAPGTHGYTF
TRBJ2-3 | TRBV11-2 | - | - | TGTGCCAGCAGCCAACTCGCAGATACGCAGTATTTT | CASSQLADTQYF
TRBJ2-1 | TRBV18 | - | TRBD2 | TGTGCCAGCTCACCATTGTCAGCGGGAGCGGCCTACAATGAGCAGTTCTTC | CASSPLSAGAAYNEQFF
TRBJ1-2 | TRBV5-8 | - | - | TGTGCCAGCAGCTCGACCGTAACGGGGGGGGCAGAGGGCTACACCTTC | CASSSTVTGGAEGYTF
TRBJ2-2 | TRBV12-3/TRBV12-4 | few | - | TGTGCCAGCGCGTACACCGGGGAGCTGTTTTTT | CASAYTGELFF
TRBJ2-1 | TRBV7-2 | - | - | TGTGCCAGCAGGCTACAGGGCTACAATGAGCAGTTCTTC | CASRLQGYNEQFF
TRBJ1-2 | TRBV9 | - | TRBD1 | TGTGCCAGCAGCGGCTCCGGGACAGGGGGTGGCTACACCTTC | CASSGSGTGGGYTF
TRBJ1-2 | TRBV14 | - | - | TGTGCCAGCAGCCAAGGTCGAGTTGGCTACACCTTC | CASSQGRVGYTF
TRBJ2-1 | TRBV4-1 | - | - | TGCGCCAGCAGCCAAGATTCGGGGAGGAGTAAGGCCCTCTACAATGAGCAGTTCTTC | CASSQDSGRSKALYNEQFF
TRBJ2-3 | TRBV28 | - | TRBD1 | TGTGCCAGCAGGGGCTGGACAGGTGCACAAGATACGCAGTATTTT | CASRGWTGAQDTQYF
TRBJ2-7 | TRBV6-5 | - | - | TGTGCCAGCAGTTCGCACTCGCCGAGCTACGAGCAGTACTTC | CASSSHSPSYEQYF
TRBJ2-1 | TRBV7-9 | - | TRBD1 | TGTGCCAGCAGCTCTCGGACAGGGACCTACAATGAGCAGTTCTTC | CASSSRTGTYNEQFF
TRBJ2-1 | TRBV18 | - | TRBD1 | TGTGCCAGCTCACCACCGTTTTCAGGGGGTGGCTACAATGAGCAGTTCTTC | CASSPPFSGGGYNEQFF
TRBJ1-2 | TRBV5-6 | - | TRBD1 | TGTGCCAGCAGCTTTGGGACAGGCAGCCCTAACTATGGCTACACCTTC | CASSFGTGSPNYGYTF
TRBJ1-3 | TRBV9 | - | - | TGTGCCAGCAGCCCGTTCCAAGGGGCCTCTGGAAACACCATATATTTT | CASSPFQGASGNTIYF